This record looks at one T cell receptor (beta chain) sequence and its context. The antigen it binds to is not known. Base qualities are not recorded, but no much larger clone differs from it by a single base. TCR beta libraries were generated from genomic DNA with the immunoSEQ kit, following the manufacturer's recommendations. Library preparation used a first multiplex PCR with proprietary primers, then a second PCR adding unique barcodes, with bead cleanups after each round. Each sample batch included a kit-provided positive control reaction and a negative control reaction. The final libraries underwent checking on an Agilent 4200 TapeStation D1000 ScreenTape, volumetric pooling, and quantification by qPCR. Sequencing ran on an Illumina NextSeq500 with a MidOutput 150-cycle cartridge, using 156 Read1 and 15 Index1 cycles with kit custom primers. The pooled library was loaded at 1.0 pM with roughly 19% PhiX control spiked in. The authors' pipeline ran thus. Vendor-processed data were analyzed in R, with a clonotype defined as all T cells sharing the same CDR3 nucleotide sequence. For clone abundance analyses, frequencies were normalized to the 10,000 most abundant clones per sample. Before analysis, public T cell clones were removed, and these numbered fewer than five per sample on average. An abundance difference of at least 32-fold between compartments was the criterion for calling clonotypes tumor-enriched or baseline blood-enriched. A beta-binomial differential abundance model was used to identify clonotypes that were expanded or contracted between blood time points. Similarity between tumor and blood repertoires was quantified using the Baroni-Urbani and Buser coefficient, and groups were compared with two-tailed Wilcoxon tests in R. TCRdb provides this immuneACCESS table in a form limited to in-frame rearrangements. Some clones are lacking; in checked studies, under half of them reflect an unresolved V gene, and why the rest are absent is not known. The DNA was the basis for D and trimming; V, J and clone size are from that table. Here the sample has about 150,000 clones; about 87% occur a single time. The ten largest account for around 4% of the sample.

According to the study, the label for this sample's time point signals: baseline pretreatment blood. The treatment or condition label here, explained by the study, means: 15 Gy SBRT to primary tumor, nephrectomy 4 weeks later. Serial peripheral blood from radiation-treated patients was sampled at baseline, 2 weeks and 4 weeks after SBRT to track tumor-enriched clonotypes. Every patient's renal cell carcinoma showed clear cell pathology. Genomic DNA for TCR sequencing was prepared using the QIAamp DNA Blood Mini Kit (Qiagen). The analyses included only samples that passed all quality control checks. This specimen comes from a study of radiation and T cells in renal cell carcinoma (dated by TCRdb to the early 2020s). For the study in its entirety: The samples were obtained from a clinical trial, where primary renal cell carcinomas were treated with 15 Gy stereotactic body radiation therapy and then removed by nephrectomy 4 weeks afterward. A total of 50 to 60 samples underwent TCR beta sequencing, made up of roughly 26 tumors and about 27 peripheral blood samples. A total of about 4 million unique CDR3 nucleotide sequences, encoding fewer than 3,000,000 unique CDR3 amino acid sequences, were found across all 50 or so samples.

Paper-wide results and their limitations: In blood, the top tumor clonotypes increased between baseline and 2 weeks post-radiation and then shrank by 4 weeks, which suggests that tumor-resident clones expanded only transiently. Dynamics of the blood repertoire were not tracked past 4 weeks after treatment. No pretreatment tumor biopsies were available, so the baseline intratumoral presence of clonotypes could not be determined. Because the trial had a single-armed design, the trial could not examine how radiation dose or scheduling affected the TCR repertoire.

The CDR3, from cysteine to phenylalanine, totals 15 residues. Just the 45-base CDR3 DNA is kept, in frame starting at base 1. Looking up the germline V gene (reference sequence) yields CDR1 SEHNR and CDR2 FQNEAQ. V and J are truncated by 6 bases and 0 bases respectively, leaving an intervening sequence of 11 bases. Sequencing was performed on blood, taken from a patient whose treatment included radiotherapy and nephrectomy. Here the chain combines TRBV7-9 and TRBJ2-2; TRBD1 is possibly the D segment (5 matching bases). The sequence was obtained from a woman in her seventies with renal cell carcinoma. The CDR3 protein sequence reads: CASRRQDTNTGELFF. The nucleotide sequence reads TGTGCCAGCAGGCGGCAGGACACGAACACCGGGGAGCTGTTTTTT. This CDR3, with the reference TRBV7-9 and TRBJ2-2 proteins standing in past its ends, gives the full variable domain DTGVSQNPRHKITKRGQNVTFRCDPISEHNRLYWYRQTLGQGPEFLTYFQNEAQLEKSRLLSDRFSAERPKGSFSTLEIQRTEQGDSAMYLCASRRQDTNTGELFFGEGSRLTVL.